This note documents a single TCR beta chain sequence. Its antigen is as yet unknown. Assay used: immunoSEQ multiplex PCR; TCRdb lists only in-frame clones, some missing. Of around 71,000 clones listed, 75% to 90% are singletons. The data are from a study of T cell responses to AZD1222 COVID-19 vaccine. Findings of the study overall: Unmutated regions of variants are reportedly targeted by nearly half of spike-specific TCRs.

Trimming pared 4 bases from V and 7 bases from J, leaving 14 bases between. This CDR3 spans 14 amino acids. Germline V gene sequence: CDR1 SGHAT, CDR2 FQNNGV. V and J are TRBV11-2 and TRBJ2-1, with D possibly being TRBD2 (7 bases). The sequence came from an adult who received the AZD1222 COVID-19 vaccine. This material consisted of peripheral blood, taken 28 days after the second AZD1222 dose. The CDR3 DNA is TGTGCCAGCAGCTATACGGGGGGCCGGAATGAGCAGTTCTTC. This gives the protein CASSYTGGRNEQFF.